This passage covers 26 T cell receptor beta chains from one sample sequenced in a study of T cells in Graves' hyperthyroidism and ophthalmopathy. Amplification yielded TCR beta CDR3 regions, with RNA transcripts as the source. When the TCR CDR3 underwent first-round RT-PCR, the HTBI primer set was used. TCRdb reanalysed the multiplex PCR reads using MiXCR and keeps one entry per CDR3 protein. The sample contains about 600,000 distinct CDR3 sequences, approximately 14% of which appear only once. Sequencing was carried out using blood. The receptors stem from a woman under 30 with Graves' ophthalmopathy.

This clonotype was seen ten or more times. The chain couples TRBV18 to TRBJ1-1; tentative D call: TRBD1 (5 bases). This CDR3 is 13 amino acids long. The V and J ends lost 2 bases and 5 bases respectively, with 9 bases between them. CDR1 is KGHSH, CDR2 LQKENI, per germline. CDR3 coding DNA: TGTGCCAGCTCACCAGGGGACCGGACTGAAGCTTTCTTT. Translated: CASSPGDRTEAFF.

As concerns this clonotype: This may be a read error: a much more frequent sequence differs by one nucleotide. The V gene is TRBV28, the J gene TRBJ1-1, with no clear D. Per the germline V gene, CDR1 is MDHEN and CDR2 is SYDVKM. V lost 11 bases, J lost 6 bases, and 22 bases lay in between. The CDR3 loop spans 14 amino acids. Written as DNA, the CDR3 is TGTGCCGGCATCACCTCAATAGGGAGGTCTGAAGCTTTCTTT. Encoded protein: CAGITSIGRSEAFF. The variable domain in full, with the rest retrieved from reference TRBV28 and TRBJ1-1, is DVKVTQSSRYLVKRTGEKVFLECVQDMDHENMFWYRQDPGLGLRLIYFSYDVKMKEKGDIPEGYSVSREKKERFSLILESASTNQTSMYLCAGITSIGRSEAFFGQGTRLTVV.

CDR3 loop: CASSPGLPPYQETQYF. The CDR3 DNA reads TGTGCCAGCAGTCCCGGGCTCCCCCCGTACCAAGAGACCCAGTACTTC. The rearrangement uses TRBV6-2 or TRBV6-3 and TRBJ2-5; unclear D gene. The length of the CDR3 is 16 residues. CDR1 and CDR2 from the germline V gene are MNHEY and SVGEGT. V lost 5 bases and J 0 bases, leaving 16 bases between the germline ends.

The CDR3 spells CSARGGEGGAGELFF. In DNA form, the CDR3 reads TGCAGTGCTAGAGGGGGAGAGGGAGGGGCCGGGGAGCTGTTTTTT. This chain links TRBV20-1 with TRBJ2-2; 7 bases map to TRBD2. Losses at the gene ends were 1 base for V and 6 bases for J; bases not matched to a gene: 8. Germline CDR1 reads DFQATT; CDR2 reads SNEGSKA (reference sequence). CDR3 length equals 15 residues.

This clonotype was detected many times. This rearrangement joins TRBV4-3 to TRBJ2-1; TRBD2 matches 10 bases. The CDR3 length is 15 residues. V lost 8 bases and J lost 9; bases outside the gene matches: 13. Germline CDR1 and CDR2: LGHNA and YSLEER. CDR3 sequence reads: CASAQASGSQGEQFF. CDR3 nucleotide sequence: TGCGCCAGCGCCCAGGCTAGCGGGAGCCAGGGTGAGCAGTTCTTC.

This clonotype was seen ten or more times. The V call is TRBV6-6, the J call TRBJ1-5, with a possible D match to TRBD1 (5 bases). V gave up 2 bases and J gave up 7 bases, with 12 bases separating them. The length of the CDR3 is 14 residues. Germline V CDR1 and CDR2: MNHNY, SVGAGI (reference sequence). CDR3 loop: CASSYGGGGQPQHF. The CDR3, as DNA: TGTGCCAGCAGTTACGGGGGGGGAGGACAGCCCCAGCATTTT.

This clonotype was seen at least ten times. The chain is built from TRBV20-1 and TRBJ2-1; D is unresolved. V lost 2 bases, J lost 7 bases, and 24 bases lay in between. Germline CDR1 reads DFQATT; CDR2 reads SNEGSKA (reference sequence). This CDR3 contains 17 residues. CDR3 sequence: CSARPTVGLDVENEQFF. The CDR3 region has the DNA TGCAGTGCTAGACCCACGGTTGGGCTAGACGTAGAGAATGAGCAGTTCTTC.

This clonotype has ten or more counts. The chain joins TRBV28 to TRBJ2-3, with D possibly being TRBD2 (6 bases). CDR3 length equals 17 residues. The germline V gene has CDR1 MDHEN and CDR2 SYDVKM. V lost 1 base to trimming and J lost 1 base, with 15 bases between them. CDR3 region: CASSLFRWREGTDTQYF. Written as DNA, the CDR3 is TGTGCCAGCAGTTTATTCCGCTGGAGGGAAGGCACAGATACGCAGTATTTT. Full variable domain (missing parts from reference TRBV28 and TRBJ2-3): DVKVTQSSRYLVKRTGEKVFLECVQDMDHENMFWYRQDPGLGLRLIYFSYDVKMKEKGDIPEGYSVSREKKERFSLILESASTNQTSMYLCASSLFRWREGTDTQYFGPGTRLTVL.

This clonotype was seen a handful of times. This sequence joins TRBV12-5 and TRBJ2-2; D may be TRBD1 (6 bases). The CDR3 is 15 residues long. The germline V gene has CDR1 LGHNT and CDR2 FRNRAP. The ends were cut back, 7 bases at V and 6 bases at J, with 18 bases in the middle. The CDR3 DNA reads TGTGCTAGTGATGGCAGGGGCAGGTCTTCCGGGGAGCTGTTTTTT. Protein product: CASDGRGRSSGELFF.

This clonotype showed up many times. The genes are TRBV7-9 and TRBJ1-4, with D uncertain. The CDR3 runs 13 residues. Looked up from germline, CDR1 is SEHNR and CDR2 is FQNEAQ (reference sequence). Trimming cost V 5 bases and J 5 bases, with 9 bases left between them. The CDR3 DNA follows: TGTGCCAGCAGCCCGGCCTACAATGAAAAACTGTTTTTT. Its translation is CASSPAYNEKLFF.

Ten or more counts support this clonotype. The rearrangement uses TRBV7-2 and TRBJ2-3, with TRBD1 identical over 7 bases. The CDR3 is 15 amino acids. CDR1 SGHTA and CDR2 FQGNSA come from the germline V gene. J was trimmed by 5 bases and V by 4 bases; bases with no gene match: 9. CDR3: CASSYPGTDEDTQYF. The CDR3 DNA reads TGTGCCAGCAGCTATCCCGGGACAGACGAAGATACGCAGTATTTT.

This clonotype came up many times. The chain couples TRBV11-2 to TRBJ1-4; no firm D call. CDR1 and CDR2 from the germline V gene are SGHAT and FQNNGV. With 1 base removed from V and 8 bases from J, the gap between germline ends came to 5 bases. The CDR3 extends over 12 amino acids. CDR3 nucleotide sequence: TGTGCCAGCAGCTTAGCTGGGGAAAAACTGTTTTTT. Translation gives CASSLAGEKLFF. Based on the CDR3 plus reference TRBV11-2 and TRBJ1-4, the full variable domain is EAGVAQSPRYKIIEKRQSVAFWCNPISGHATLYWYQQILGQGPKLLIQFQNNGVVDDSQLPKDRFSAERLKGVDSTLKIQPAKLEDSAVYLCASSLAGEKLFFGSGTQLSVL.

Ten or more counts support this clonotype. This chain uses TRBV20-1 with TRBJ1-1; D uncertain. V lost 2 bases and J 2 bases, leaving 9 bases between the germline ends. This CDR3 is built from 13 residues. In germline, CDR1 is DFQATT, CDR2 SNEGSKA (reference sequence). The CDR3 protein is CSARKQANTEAFF. In DNA form, the CDR3 reads TGCAGTGCTAGAAAGCAGGCAAACACTGAAGCTTTCTTT.

This clonotype was seen repeatedly, ten times or more. The V call is TRBV28, the J call TRBJ2-5; D ambiguous. CDR1 is MDHEN and CDR2 is SYDVKM in the germline V gene. This CDR3 is built from 14 residues. V dropped 1 base and J dropped 5 bases, with 11 bases sitting between them. The CDR3 region has the DNA TGTGCCAGCAGTTTATCTGCCACCGGCGAGACCCAGTACTTC. This sequence encodes CASSLSATGETQYF.

This clonotype was detected many times. The V gene is TRBV12-3 or TRBV12-4, the J gene TRBJ2-7; D gene uncertain. Between the trimmed V and J ends, which lost 5 bases and 5 bases, there was a span of 10 bases. The CDR3 runs 12 residues. CDR3 nucleotides: TGTGCCAGCAGTGTCACTGAAAACGAGCAGTACTTC. It yields the protein CASSVTENEQYF.

This clonotype was counted many times. The CDR3 is CASSPQGLSYEQYF. For the CDR3, the DNA is TGTGCCAGCAGCCCTCAGGGACTCTCCTACGAGCAGTACTTC. This chain connects TRBV28 to TRBJ2-7, with D possibly TRBD2 on 6 matching bases. The germline CDR1 and CDR2 sequences are MDHEN and SYDVKM. The CDR3 covers 14 residues. Trimming removed 6 bases at V and 0 bases at J, with 12 bases between.

In this sample, this clonotype turned up many times. The chain is built from TRBV7-9 and TRBJ1-1; TRBD1 is a possible D gene (5 bases). From germline, CDR1 is SEHNR and CDR2 FQNEAQ (reference sequence). V was trimmed by 7 bases and J by 0 bases, leaving 15 bases between them. CDR3 length equals 15 residues. CDR3 region: CASILPRGVNTEAFF. The CDR3 DNA reads as TGTGCCAGCATCCTCCCGAGGGGAGTGAACACTGAAGCTTTCTTT. The full variable domain, in which reference TRBV7-9 and TRBJ1-1 provide the parts outside the CDR3, is DTGVSQNPRHKITKRGQNVTFRCDPISEHNRLYWYRQTLGQGPEFLTYFQNEAQLEKSRLLSDRFSAERPKGSFSTLEIQRTEQGDSAMYLCASILPRGVNTEAFFGQGTRLTVV.

This clonotype was recorded many times. The chain combines TRBV7-2 with TRBJ2-7; 7 bases are shared with TRBD1. The CDR3 is 14 residues long. The V gene's germline CDR1 is SGHTA and CDR2 FQGNSA. The junction had 7 bases not matched to a gene; V was cut back by 5 bases and J by 3 bases. This CDR3 is CASSETGQIYEQYF. In DNA, the CDR3 is TGTGCCAGCAGCGAGACGGGACAGATCTACGAGCAGTACTTC.

This chain connects TRBV5-4 to TRBJ2-1; tentative D call: TRBD2 (6 bases). The CDR3 is 12 residues long. In germline, CDR1 is SGHNT, CDR2 YYREEE (reference sequence). Trimming removed 5 bases at V and 7 bases at J, with 10 bases between. DNA for the CDR3: TGTGCCAGCAGTGTGGAGGGGAATGAGCAGTTCTTC. This sequence encodes CASSVEGNEQFF.

This clonotype occurred many times. J is TRBJ1-6 and V is TRBV12-3 or TRBV12-4; the D gene is possibly TRBD1 (6 bases). The CDR3 has 16 residues. V was cut by 4 bases and J by 0 bases, with 10 bases left in between. The CDR3 here is CASSSGGRSYNSPLHF. The DNA of the CDR3 is TGTGCCAGCAGTTCCGGGGGGCGCTCCTATAATTCACCCCTCCACTTT.

This clonotype has just a few counts. This rearrangement joins TRBV16 to TRBJ1-1; the D is unclear. The CDR3 is 13 residues long. V lost 6 bases and J lost 6, with 14 bases in between. Germline CDR1 reads KGHSY; CDR2 reads FQNENV. For the CDR3, the DNA is TGTGCCAGCAGACCCAGGTTAAAGCCTGAAGCTTTCTTT. Encoded protein: CASRPRLKPEAFF.

This clonotype was seen repeatedly, ten times or more. The chain combines TRBV3-1 with TRBJ2-1, with D tentatively TRBD2 (5 bases). CDR3 length: 14 amino acids. The ends were cut back, 2 bases at V and 5 bases at J, with 10 bases in the middle. Per germline, CDR1 LGHDT and CDR2 YNNKEL (reference sequence). The CDR3 spells CASSQLDGNNEQFF. Written as DNA, the CDR3 is TGTGCCAGCAGCCAACTAGACGGGAACAATGAGCAGTTCTTC.

As concerns this clonotype: One end of the junction varies from germline; a read error may be responsible. The rearrangement joins TRBV3-1 to TRBJ1-3; no reliable D call. The germline CDR1 and CDR2 sequences are LGHDT and YNNKEL (reference sequence). This CDR3 region has 15 residues. In DNA, the CDR3 is TGTGCCAGCAGCCCTTTCCGAGGCTCTCGAAACACCATATATTTT. Translating it yields CASSPFRGSRNTIYF.

This clonotype was observed at least ten times. The rearrangement links TRBV7-2 to TRBJ2-5, with D possibly TRBD2 on 6 matching bases. Germline V CDR1 and CDR2: SGHTA, FQGNSA. This CDR3 spans 17 amino acids. V was trimmed by 4 bases and J by 0 bases, leaving 18 bases between them. CDR3 sequence reads: CASSSRSPGLHQETQYF. The CDR3 DNA sequence: TGTGCCAGCAGCTCTCGCTCCCCCGGACTACACCAAGAGACCCAGTACTTC.

This clonotype appeared many times. CDR3 bases: TGTGCCAGCAGTTATGGGGACAGAGGGACTGAAGCTTTCTTT. Protein sequence: CASSYGDRGTEAFF. The V gene is TRBV6-1, the J gene TRBJ1-1; TRBD1 matches at 7 bases. J was trimmed by 5 bases and V by 5 bases; bases with no gene match: 8. CDR1 is MNHNS and CDR2 is SASEGT in the germline V gene. The CDR3 contains 14 residues.

This clonotype was seen a handful of times. This sequence joins TRBV18 and TRBJ1-1; D perhaps matches TRBD1 (5 bases). CDR1 is KGHSH and CDR2 is LQKENI in the germline V gene. V was trimmed by 1 base and J by 8 bases, leaving 8 bases between them. The CDR3 loop spans 12 amino acids. The chain's CDR3 is CASSPQRDEAFF. The CDR3, as DNA: TGTGCCAGCTCACCACAGAGGGACGAAGCTTTCTTT.